This entry concerns a single TCR beta chain. What it binds is not known. Germline V lookup: CDR1 MNHEY, CDR2 SMNVEV (reference sequence). This CDR3 is 15 amino acids long. Trimming took 4 bases from V and 5 from J; bases not matched to a gene: 5. Libraries were prepared by immunoSEQ multiplex PCR; TCRdb keeps only in-frame clonotypes and omits some of them. The sample yields some 40,000 clones, around 94% seen once. The data were obtained in a study of human thymus T cells. Only four of the eight donors provided an approximately 0.45-1 mL blood sample. Genomic DNA was extracted from every available blood leukocyte. Study outcomes and limitations: Apparent bias marked the V and J gene usage of thymic and blood repertoires.

The source is a boy in the first two years of life with a congenital heart defect but otherwise immunologically healthy. What was sequenced was blood. The chain links TRBV27 to TRBJ2-1; 10 bases match TRBD2. The CDR3 region is CASSSGTSANNEQFF. The CDR3 DNA sequence: TGTGCCAGCAGTTCCGGGACTAGCGCAAACAATGAGCAGTTCTTC.